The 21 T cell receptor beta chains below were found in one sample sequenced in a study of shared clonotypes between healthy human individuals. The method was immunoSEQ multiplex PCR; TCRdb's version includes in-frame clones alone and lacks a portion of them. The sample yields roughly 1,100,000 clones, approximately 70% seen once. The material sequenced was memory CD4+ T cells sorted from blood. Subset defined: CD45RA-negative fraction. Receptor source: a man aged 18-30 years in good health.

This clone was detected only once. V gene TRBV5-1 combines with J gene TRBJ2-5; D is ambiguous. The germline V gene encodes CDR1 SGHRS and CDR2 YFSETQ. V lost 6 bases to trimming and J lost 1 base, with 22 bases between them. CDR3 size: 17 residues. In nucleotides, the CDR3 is TGCGCCAGCAAAATAACGGGTGGGCGTAGAACCCAAGAGACCCAGTACTTC. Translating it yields CASKITGGRRTQETQYF.

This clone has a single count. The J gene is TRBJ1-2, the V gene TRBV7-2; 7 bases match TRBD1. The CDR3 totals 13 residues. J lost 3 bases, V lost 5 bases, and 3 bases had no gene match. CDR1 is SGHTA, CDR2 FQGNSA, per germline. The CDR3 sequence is CASSAGQHYGYTF. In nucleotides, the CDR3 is TGTGCCAGCAGCGCGGGACAGCACTATGGCTACACCTTC.

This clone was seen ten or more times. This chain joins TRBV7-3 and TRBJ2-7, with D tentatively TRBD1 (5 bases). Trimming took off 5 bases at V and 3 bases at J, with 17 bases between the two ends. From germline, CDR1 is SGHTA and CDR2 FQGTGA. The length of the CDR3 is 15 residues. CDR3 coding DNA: TGTGCCAGCAGCAGAAGGGCAGGGTCGGGCTACGAGCAGTACTTC. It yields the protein CASSRRAGSGYEQYF.

The CDR3 DNA is TGCGCCAGCAGCCAAGCTACGGCGCCAGGGGGCCCCGGGGAGCTGTTTTTT. This translates into CASSQATAPGGPGELFF. The J gene is TRBJ2-2, the V gene TRBV4-3, with TRBD1 identical over 8 bases. V lost 1 base to trimming and J lost 6 bases; unmatched junction nucleotides: 10. The CDR3 loop spans 17 amino acids. Germline V gene lookup returns CDR1 LGHNA and CDR2 YSLEER.

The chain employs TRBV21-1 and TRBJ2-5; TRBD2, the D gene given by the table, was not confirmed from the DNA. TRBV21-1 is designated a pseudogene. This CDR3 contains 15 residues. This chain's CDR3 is CASSKRLGSQETQYF. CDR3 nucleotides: TGTGCCAGCAGCAAAAGGCTCGGGTCCCAAGAGACCCAGTACTTC.

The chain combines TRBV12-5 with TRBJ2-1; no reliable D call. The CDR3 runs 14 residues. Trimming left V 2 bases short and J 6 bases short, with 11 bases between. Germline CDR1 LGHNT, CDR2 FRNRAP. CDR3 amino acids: CASGLRLGSNEQFF. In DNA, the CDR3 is TGTGCTAGTGGTTTGCGCCTTGGTAGCAATGAGCAGTTCTTC.

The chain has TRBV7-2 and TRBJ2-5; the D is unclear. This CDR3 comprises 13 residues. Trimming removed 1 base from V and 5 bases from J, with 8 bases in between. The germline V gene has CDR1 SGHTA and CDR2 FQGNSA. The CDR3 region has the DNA TGTGCCAGCAGCTTAGTCGTAGGGGAGACCCAGTACTTC. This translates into CASSLVVGETQYF.

The CDR3 DNA reads as TGTGCCAGCAGCCCCAGGGGCTCCTACGAGCAGTACTTC. Its translation: CASSPRGSYEQYF. This chain joins TRBV11-2 and TRBJ2-7; D is perhaps TRBD1 (6 bases). Germline lookup yields CDR1 SGHAT and CDR2 FQNNGV. The V gene lost 5 bases and the J gene lost 0 bases, with 8 bases spanning the gap. CDR3 length: 13 amino acids.

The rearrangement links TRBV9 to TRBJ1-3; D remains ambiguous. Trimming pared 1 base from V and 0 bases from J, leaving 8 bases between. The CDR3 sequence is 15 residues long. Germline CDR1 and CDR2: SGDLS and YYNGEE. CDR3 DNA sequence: TGTGCCAGCAGCGTATTTGAGAGCTCTGGAAACACCATATATTTT. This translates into CASSVFESSGNTIYF.

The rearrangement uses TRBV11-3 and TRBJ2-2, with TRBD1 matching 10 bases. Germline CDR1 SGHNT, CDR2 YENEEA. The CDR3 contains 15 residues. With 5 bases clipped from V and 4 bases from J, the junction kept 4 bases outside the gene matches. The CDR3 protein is CASSPTGGRTGELFF. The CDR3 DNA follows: TGTGCCAGCAGCCCGACAGGGGGCCGCACCGGGGAGCTGTTTTTT. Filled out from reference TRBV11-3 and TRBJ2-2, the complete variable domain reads EAGVVQSPRYKIIEKKQPVAFWCNPISGHNTLYWYLQNLGQGPELLIRYENEEAVDDSQLPKDRFSAERLKGVDSTLKIQPAELGDSAVYLCASSPTGGRTGELFFGEGSRLTVL.

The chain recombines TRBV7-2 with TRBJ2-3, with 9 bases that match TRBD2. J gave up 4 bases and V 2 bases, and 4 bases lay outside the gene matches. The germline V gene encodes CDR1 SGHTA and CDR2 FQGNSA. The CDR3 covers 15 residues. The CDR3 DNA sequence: TGTGCCAGCAGCTTATCCCAGCGGGAGGCAGATACGCAGTATTTT. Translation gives CASSLSQREADTQYF. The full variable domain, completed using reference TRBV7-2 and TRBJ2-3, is GAGVSQSPSNKVTEKGKDVELRCDPISGHTALYWYRQSLGQGLEFLIYFQGNSAPDKSGLPSDRFSAERTGGSVSTLTIQRTQQEDSAVYLCASSLSQREADTQYFGPGTRLTVL.

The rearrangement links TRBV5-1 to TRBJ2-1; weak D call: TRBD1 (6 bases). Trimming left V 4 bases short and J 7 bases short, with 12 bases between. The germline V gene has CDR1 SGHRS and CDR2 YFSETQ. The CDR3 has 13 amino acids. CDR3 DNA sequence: TGCGCCAGCAGCCTAGGACAGTGGAATGAGCAGTTCTTC. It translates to CASSLGQWNEQFF.

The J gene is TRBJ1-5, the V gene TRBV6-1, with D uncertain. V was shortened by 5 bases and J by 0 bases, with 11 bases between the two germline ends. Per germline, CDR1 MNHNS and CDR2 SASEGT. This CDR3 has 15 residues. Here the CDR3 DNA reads TGTGCCAGCAGTCCTCAATTCTTTAGCAATCAGCCCCAGCATTTT. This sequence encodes CASSPQFFSNQPQHF.

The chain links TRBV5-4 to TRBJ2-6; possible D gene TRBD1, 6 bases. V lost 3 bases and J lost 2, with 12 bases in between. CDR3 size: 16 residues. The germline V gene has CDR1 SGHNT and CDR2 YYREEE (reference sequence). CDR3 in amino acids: CASSSHREPGANVLTF. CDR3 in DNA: TGTGCCAGCAGCTCTCACAGGGAGCCTGGGGCCAACGTCCTGACTTTC. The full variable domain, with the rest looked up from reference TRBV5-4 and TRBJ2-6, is ETGVTQSPTHLIKTRGQQVTLRCSSQSGHNTVSWYQQALGQGPQFIFQYYREEENGRGNFPPRFSGLQFPNYSSELNVNALELDDSALYLCASSSHREPGANVLTFGAGSRLTVL.

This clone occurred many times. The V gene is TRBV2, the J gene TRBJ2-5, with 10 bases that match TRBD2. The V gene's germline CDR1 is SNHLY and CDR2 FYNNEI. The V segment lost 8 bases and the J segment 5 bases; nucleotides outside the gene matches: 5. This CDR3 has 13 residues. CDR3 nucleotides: TGTGCCAGCGGAGCGGGGGGGCACGAGACCCAGTACTTC. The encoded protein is CASGAGGHETQYF. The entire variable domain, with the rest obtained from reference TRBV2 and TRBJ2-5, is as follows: EPEVTQTPSHQVTQMGQEVILRCVPISNHLYFYWYRQILGQKVEFLVSFYNNEISEKSEIFDDQFSVERPDGSNFTLKIRSTKLEDSAMYFCASGAGGHETQYFGPGTRLLVL.

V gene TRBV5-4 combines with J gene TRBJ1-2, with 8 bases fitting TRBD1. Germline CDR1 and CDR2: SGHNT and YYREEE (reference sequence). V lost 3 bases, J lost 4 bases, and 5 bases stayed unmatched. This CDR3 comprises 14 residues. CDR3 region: CASSSRTGSYGYTF. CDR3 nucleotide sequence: TGTGCCAGCAGCTCGCGGACAGGGTCCTATGGCTACACCTTC.

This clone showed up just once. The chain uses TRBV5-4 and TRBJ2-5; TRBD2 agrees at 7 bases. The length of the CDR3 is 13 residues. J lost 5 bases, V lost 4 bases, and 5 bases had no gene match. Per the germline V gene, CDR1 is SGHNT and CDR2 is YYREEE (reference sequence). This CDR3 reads CASSPPSGETQYF. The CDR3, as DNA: TGTGCCAGCAGCCCCCCTAGCGGCGAGACCCAGTACTTC.

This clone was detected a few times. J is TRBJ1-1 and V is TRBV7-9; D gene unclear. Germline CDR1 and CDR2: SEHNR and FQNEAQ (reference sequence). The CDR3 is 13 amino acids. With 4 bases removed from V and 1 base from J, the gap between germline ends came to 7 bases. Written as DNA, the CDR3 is TGTGCCAGCAGCTCACGAGAGAACACTGAAGCTTTCTTT. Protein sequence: CASSSRENTEAFF.

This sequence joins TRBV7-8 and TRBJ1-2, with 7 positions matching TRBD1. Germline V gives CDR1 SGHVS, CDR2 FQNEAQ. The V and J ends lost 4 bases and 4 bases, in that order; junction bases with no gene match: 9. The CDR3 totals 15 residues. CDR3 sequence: CASSSPKWTGYGYTF. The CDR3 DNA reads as TGTGCCAGCAGCTCGCCAAAATGGACAGGCTATGGCTACACCTTC. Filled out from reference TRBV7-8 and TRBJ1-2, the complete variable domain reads GAGVSQSPRYKVAKRGQDVALRCDPISGHVSLFWYQQALGQGPEFLTYFQNEAQLDKSGLPSDRFFAERPEGSVSTLKIQRTQQEDSAVYLCASSSPKWTGYGYTFGSGTRLTVV.

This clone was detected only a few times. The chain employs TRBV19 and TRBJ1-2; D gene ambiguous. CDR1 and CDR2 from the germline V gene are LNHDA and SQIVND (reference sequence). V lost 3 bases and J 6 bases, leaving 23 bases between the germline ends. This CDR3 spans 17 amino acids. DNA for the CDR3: TGTGCCAGTAGTATCGGTATTAAACAGCTAGGCGGAGATGGCTACACCTTC. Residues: CASSIGIKQLGGDGYTF.

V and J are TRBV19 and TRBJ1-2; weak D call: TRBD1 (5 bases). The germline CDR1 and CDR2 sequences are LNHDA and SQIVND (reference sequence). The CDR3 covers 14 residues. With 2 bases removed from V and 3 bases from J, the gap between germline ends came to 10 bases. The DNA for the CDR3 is TGTGCCAGTAGTATATCAGGGCCCTACTATGGCTACACCTTC. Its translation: CASSISGPYYGYTF.